The sequence of this TCR beta chain was determined in a study of blood T cell repertoires in COVID-19. Study details: From T cells, B-cell-depleted T cells, or PBMCs came the material, which was cDNA or gDNA.

The CDR3 runs 12 residues. Trimming pared 6 bases from V and 3 bases from J, leaving 9 bases between. CDR1 is MDHEN, CDR2 SYDVKM, per germline. Only in-frame clones appear in the TCRdb table, and some are missing; sequencing was by immunoSEQ multiplex PCR. The table has under 300,000 clones, roughly 90% seen once. The source is a man aged 55 to 69 who had recovered from COVID-19. Sequenced material: peripheral blood. V usage is TRBV28 and J usage is TRBJ2-7; tentative D call: TRBD1 (5 bases). CDR3 protein: CASSLDNYEQYF. The CDR3 DNA reads as TGTGCCAGCAGCTTGGACAACTACGAGCAGTACTTC.